These 30 T cell receptor beta chains share one sample of origin, sequenced in a study of vaccination and CD4 T cells after COVID-19. Antigens for these TCRs are unknown. The Oncomine TCR Beta short-read assay was applied to DNA of cultured CD4+ T cells. TCRdb reprocessed the PCR reads via MiXCR and lists one record per CDR3 protein. The sample lists around 12,000 distinct CDR3 sequences, 40% to 45% seen once, with roughly 9.1% in the top ten. Treatment described: approximately 9-day PBMC culture with coronavirus spike peptide pools or control peptides (ViraFEST assay). Material for sequencing was CD4+ T cells from blood, cultured in vitro. The receptors come from a human donor who had recovered from COVID-19.

This chain connects TRBV7-2 to TRBJ2-1; the D is unclear. The length of the CDR3 is 14 residues. Germline V gene lookup returns CDR1 SGHTA and CDR2 FQGNSA. Deletions cut 1 base from V and 7 bases from J, with 11 bases between. The CDR3 DNA is TGTGCCAGCAGCTTAGTCAGGCGGTCGAATGAGCAGTTCTTC. Residues: CASSLVRRSNEQFF. The entire variable domain, with the rest obtained from reference TRBV7-2 and TRBJ2-1, is as follows: GAGVSQSPSNKVTEKGKDVELRCDPISGHTALYWYRQSLGQGLEFLIYFQGNSAPDKSGLPSDRFSAERTGGSVSTLTIQRTQQEDSAVYLCASSLVRRSNEQFFGPGTRLTVL.

This clonotype came up a few times. The V gene is TRBV27, the J gene TRBJ1-1, with 7 positions matching TRBD1. The germline V gene has CDR1 MNHEY and CDR2 SMNVEV (reference sequence). After removal of 5 bases from V and 5 bases from J, the junction contained 2 bases not matched to a gene. CDR3 size: 12 residues. CDR3 in amino acids: CASSRQGTEAFF. CDR3 sequence (DNA): TGTGCCAGCAGTCGACAGGGAACTGAAGCTTTCTTT.

This clonotype was observed a handful of times. This chain connects TRBV20-1 to TRBJ1-2, with D possibly matching TRBD1 (5 bases). V lost 3 bases and J 2 bases, leaving 13 bases between the germline ends. Germline V lookup: CDR1 DFQATT, CDR2 SNEGSKA (reference sequence). This CDR3 has 14 residues. CDR3 DNA: TGCAGTGCTAGTTCCCAGGGAGCCAACTATGGCTACACCTTC. Residues: CSASSQGANYGYTF.

The genes are TRBV24-1 and TRBJ1-2, with 9 bases that match TRBD1. J gave up 7 bases and V 4 bases, and 15 bases lay outside the gene matches. Germline CDR1 KGHDR, CDR2 SFDVKD. CDR3 length: 17 amino acids. As DNA, the CDR3 is TGTGCCACCAGTGACCCGTCCGGGACAGGGTCTTCAGGTGGCTACACCTTC. This sequence encodes CATSDPSGTGSSGGYTF.

V gene TRBV20-1 combines with J gene TRBJ1-1; D is possibly TRBD1 (6 bases). V lost 3 bases, J lost 4 bases, and 21 bases lay in between. The germline V gene has CDR1 DFQATT and CDR2 SNEGSKA (reference sequence). The CDR3 runs 16 residues. Here the CDR3 reads CSARNVADSFRTEAFF. The DNA of the CDR3 is TGCAGTGCTAGGAATGTAGCGGACAGCTTCCGCACTGAAGCTTTCTTT.

This clonotype was found a few times. The chain uses TRBV12-5 and TRBJ1-6; 10 bases are a match to TRBD1. The CDR3 sequence is 18 residues long. Trimming took 6 bases from V and 3 from J; bases not matched to a gene: 11. Germline loops: CDR1 LGHNT, CDR2 FRNRAP. The CDR3: CASGRLGTGVGYNSPLHF. The CDR3 region has the DNA TGTGCTAGTGGAAGACTAGGGACAGGGGTCGGCTATAATTCACCCCTCCACTTT.

This clonotype was seen only a few times. A read error may account for a junction end that differs from germline. This chain links TRBV6-1 with TRBJ1-2; D unclear. The CDR3 is made up of 16 amino acids. Germline V gene lookup returns CDR1 MNHNS and CDR2 SASEGT. CDR3 coding DNA: TGTGCCAGCAATGAAAATCCTCTCGGAGCTAACTATGGCTACACCTTC. Translation: CASNENPLGANYGYTF.

This rearrangement joins TRBV6-5 to TRBJ1-6; D unresolved. Germline V gene data show CDR1 as MNHEY and CDR2 as SVGAGI. Trimming pared 0 bases from V and 4 bases from J, leaving 4 bases between. This CDR3 is 14 amino acids long. For the CDR3, the DNA is TGTGCCAGCAGTTACTCGCAGTATAATTCACCCCTCCACTTT. Its protein is CASSYSQYNSPLHF.

A few counts support this clonotype. The genes are TRBV11-3 and TRBJ2-1; 8 bases fit TRBD2. Germline V gene lookup returns CDR1 SGHNT and CDR2 YENEEA. The CDR3 runs to 15 residues. With 1 base clipped from V and 4 bases from J, the junction kept 3 bases outside the gene matches. CDR3 nucleotide sequence: TGTGCCAGCAGCTTAGCGGGAGGGCCGTACAATGAGCAGTTCTTC. Encoded protein: CASSLAGGPYNEQFF.

The rearrangement joins TRBV10-3 to TRBJ1-2; D may be TRBD1 (5 bases). Trimming stripped 5 bases from V and 4 bases from J, with 11 bases between. This CDR3 has 13 amino acids. CDR1 ENHRY and CDR2 SYGVKD come from the germline V gene. The CDR3 nucleotides are TGTGCCATCAGTCAAGACAGATCCTATGGCTACACCTTC. Its protein is CAISQDRSYGYTF.

The sample holds a few counts of this clonotype. The V gene is TRBV6-5, the J gene TRBJ1-1, with no clear D. V was clipped by 1 base and J by 5 bases, with 8 bases between them. This CDR3 contains 13 residues. The germline V gene encodes CDR1 MNHEY and CDR2 SVGAGI. CDR3 DNA sequence: TGTGCCAGCAGTTACTTTGGCGGGACTGAAGCTTTCTTT. Its protein is CASSYFGGTEAFF.

The CDR3 coding sequence is TGTGCCAGCAGTGCTAACAGGGGAGCCGGGGCCAACGTCCTGACTTTC. The encoded protein is CASSANRGAGANVLTF. The J gene is TRBJ2-6, the V gene TRBV2, with 7 bases lining up with TRBD1. Germline V gene lookup returns CDR1 SNHLY and CDR2 FYNNEI. With V trimmed by 4 bases and J by 4 bases, 7 bases remained unmatched. The CDR3 length is 16 residues. Combining the CDR3 with reference TRBV2 and TRBJ2-6 gives the whole variable domain EPEVTQTPSHQVTQMGQEVILRCVPISNHLYFYWYRQILGQKVEFLVSFYNNEISEKSEIFDDQFSVERPDGSNFTLKIRSTKLEDSAMYFCASSANRGAGANVLTFGAGSRLTVL.

This clonotype appeared a few times. This chain uses TRBV11-2 with TRBJ1-2; 7 bases fit TRBD1. CDR3 length: 15 residues. V dropped 1 base and J dropped 7; count of bases not matched to a gene: 9. Germline assignment: CDR1 SGHAT and CDR2 FQNNGV. The CDR3 region is CASSLGGSGGVGYTF. The CDR3 DNA sequence: TGTGCCAGCAGCTTAGGGGGCTCAGGGGGGGTTGGCTACACCTTC.

This sequence joins TRBV5-6 and TRBJ2-3; D is possibly TRBD1 or TRBD2 (5 bases each). The CDR3 loop spans 16 amino acids. V was clipped by 6 bases and J by 0 bases, with 17 bases between them. Germline V gene lookup returns CDR1 SGHDT and CDR2 YYEEEE. CDR3: CASTLLGVSSTDTQYF. CDR3 nucleotides: TGTGCCAGCACCCTCCTGGGGGTATCTAGCACAGATACGCAGTATTTT. The variable domain in full, completed from reference TRBV5-6 and TRBJ2-3, reads DAGVTQSPTHLIKTRGQQVTLRCSPKSGHDTVSWYQQALGQGPQFIFQYYEEEERQRGNFPDRFSGHQFPNYSSELNVNALLLGDSALYLCASTLLGVSSTDTQYFGPGTRLTVL.

This clonotype was seen a few times. The chain couples TRBV24-1 to TRBJ2-5, with 8 bases that match TRBD2. V was clipped by 3 bases and J by 4 bases; unmatched bases: 9. The CDR3 runs to 16 residues. Germline V gene data show CDR1 as KGHDR and CDR2 as SFDVKD. This CDR3 is CATSDKVAGSGETQYF. The CDR3 DNA follows: TGTGCCACCAGTGATAAGGTAGCGGGGAGCGGAGAGACCCAGTACTTC.

V and J are TRBV15 and TRBJ2-3; the match to TRBD1 covers 8 bases. The CDR3 spans 16 residues. Germline values: CDR1 LNHNV, CDR2 YYDKDF (reference sequence). The ends lost 3 bases at V and 1 base at J; junction bases unmatched: 6. CDR3 nucleotides: TGTGCCACCAGCAGTCCGACAGGGGTTGGCACAGATACGCAGTATTTT. Translating gives CATSSPTGVGTDTQYF.

V is TRBV5-4 and J is TRBJ1-2; tentative D call: TRBD1 (5 bases). This CDR3 is built from 15 residues. Germline V gives CDR1 SGHNT, CDR2 YYREEE (reference sequence). The ends were cut back, 4 bases at V and 3 bases at J, with 16 bases in the middle. CDR3 protein: CASSRGRGADYGYTF. The DNA for the CDR3 is TGTGCCAGCAGCCGCGGGAGGGGCGCGGACTATGGCTACACCTTC.

This clonotype was seen a handful of times. V and J are TRBV7-6 and TRBJ2-2, with 12 bases identical to TRBD2. This CDR3 region has 24 residues. Germline CDR1 and CDR2: SGHVS and FNYEAQ. Trimming cost V 5 bases and J 4 bases; bases outside gene matches: 29. In DNA form, the CDR3 reads TGTGCCAGCAGCCCCCTCGGGACTAGCGGGCCCCCGGAAATAATCGGGGATCCCACCGGGGAGCTGTTTTTT. It codes for CASSPLGTSGPPEIIGDPTGELFF.

This clonotype was found a few times. The chain couples TRBV6-1 to TRBJ2-3; 7 bases match TRBD1. Unmatched junction bases numbered 4, after V lost 4 bases and J lost 0 bases. This CDR3 region has 15 residues. From germline, CDR1 is MNHNS and CDR2 SASEGT. This CDR3 reads CASSVLTGSTDTQYF. In DNA form, the CDR3 reads TGTGCCAGCAGTGTTCTGACAGGGAGCACAGATACGCAGTATTTT.

The rearrangement joins TRBV6-1 to TRBJ1-2; 12 nucleotides match TRBD1. Germline values: CDR1 MNHNS, CDR2 SASEGT. V trimming: 5 bases; J trimming: 2 bases; junction bases outside the gene matches: 9. The CDR3 runs 17 residues. CDR3 loop: CASSNSGTGGLNYGYTF. The CDR3 nucleotides read TGTGCCAGCAGTAATTCCGGGACAGGGGGCCTAAACTATGGCTACACCTTC.

The chain carries TRBV21-1 and TRBJ2-1; the table's D call TRBD1 went unverified against the DNA. TRBV21-1 is described as a pseudogene. There are 16 residues in the CDR3. The CDR3 is CASRGTELRGQGEQFF. Written as DNA, the CDR3 is TGTGCCAGCAGGGGGACAGAATTGAGGGGACAAGGTGAGCAGTTCTTC.

Written as DNA, the CDR3 is TGTGCCACCAGCGACAAATCCGGGACAGGTATAACCCAGTACTTC. Encoded protein: CATSDKSGTGITQYF. V gene TRBV15 combines with J gene TRBJ2-5; the match to TRBD1 covers 8 bases. V shed 5 bases and J 8 bases; nucleotides not matched to a gene: 13. The germline CDR1 and CDR2 sequences are LNHNV and YYDKDF (reference sequence). The CDR3 covers 15 residues.

This clonotype has only a few counts. J is TRBJ2-1 and V is TRBV20-1, with 9 nucleotides matching TRBD2. The CDR3 loop spans 15 amino acids. The V gene's germline CDR1 is DFQATT and CDR2 SNEGSKA (reference sequence). V lost 5 bases and J lost 6; bases outside the gene matches: 11. The CDR3 region has the DNA TGCAGTGCTCCGAATAGCGGGGGTGTTGTCAATGAGCAGTTCTTC. Translated, it gives CSAPNSGGVVNEQFF.

The chain employs TRBV6-2 or TRBV6-3 and TRBJ2-5; 10 bases agree with TRBD2. CDR1 and CDR2 from the germline V gene are MNHEY and SVGEGT. V lost 2 bases, J lost 3 bases, and 12 bases stayed unmatched. The CDR3 loop spans 18 amino acids. This CDR3 is CASSYLRLQRGGKETQYF. For the CDR3, the DNA is TGTGCCAGCAGTTACCTCCGACTCCAGCGGGGGGGCAAAGAGACCCAGTACTTC.

The chain uses TRBV2 and TRBJ2-7; 7 nucleotides align to TRBD1. The V and J ends lost 6 bases and 1 base, in that order; junction bases with no gene match: 6. Germline V gene data show CDR1 as SNHLY and CDR2 as FYNNEI. This CDR3 has 14 residues. CDR3 in DNA: TGTGCCAGCAGATACAGGGGTGGGTCCTACGAGCAGTACTTC. It specifies CASRYRGGSYEQYF.

The CDR3 DNA sequence: TGTGCCAGCAGTAAAAGGGGGAACACTGAAGCTTTCTTT. It specifies CASSKRGNTEAFF. V usage is TRBV6-1 and J usage is TRBJ1-1, with D tentatively TRBD1 (5 bases). The germline gives CDR1 MNHNS, CDR2 SASEGT. The CDR3 is 13 residues long. The V gene lost 5 bases and the J gene lost 1 base, with 8 bases spanning the gap.

The table lists this clonotype with a few counts. The chain links TRBV7-2 to TRBJ2-6; no clear D. The CDR3 contains 14 residues. The V end was cut by 5 bases, the J end by 1 base, with 6 bases between. Germline values: CDR1 SGHTA, CDR2 FQGNSA. CDR3 in amino acids: CASSPRSGANVLTF. The CDR3 DNA reads TGTGCCAGCAGCCCCAGATCTGGGGCCAACGTCCTGACTTTC.

The genes are TRBV2 and TRBJ1-6; TRBD1 might be the D (5 bases). The CDR3 is 15 amino acids. The V end lost 6 bases, the J end lost 8 bases, and 17 bases lay between the germline ends. In germline, CDR1 is SNHLY, CDR2 FYNNEI. CDR3 nucleotides: TGTGCCAGCAGCTCCCGACAGTCTAAGGATTCACCCCTCCACTTT. Amino acid sequence: CASSSRQSKDSPLHF.

The chain links TRBV5-8 to TRBJ2-7; 9 bases are a match to TRBD1. The germline gives CDR1 SGHTS, CDR2 YDEGEE. After removal of 5 bases from V and 3 bases from J, the junction contained 6 bases not matched to a gene. The CDR3 spans 14 residues. CDR3 protein: CASRTGTGFYEQYF. In nucleotides, the CDR3 is TGTGCCAGCAGAACCGGGACAGGGTTCTACGAGCAGTACTTC.

In this sample, this clonotype turned up a few times. The rearrangement joins TRBV2 to TRBJ1-1; D is possibly TRBD1 (5 bases). Germline V CDR1 and CDR2: SNHLY, FYNNEI. Trimming took off 4 bases at V and 6 bases at J, with 15 bases between the two ends. There are 14 residues in the CDR3. The CDR3 DNA reads TGTGCCAGCAGTGGGGGGTCGGTCGTTGCTGAAGCTTTCTTT. It encodes CASSGGSVVAEAFF. The full variable domain, completed using reference TRBV2 and TRBJ1-1, is EPEVTQTPSHQVTQMGQEVILRCVPISNHLYFYWYRQILGQKVEFLVSFYNNEISEKSEIFDDQFSVERPDGSNFTLKIRSTKLEDSAMYFCASSGGSVVAEAFFGQGTRLTVV.